This T cell receptor beta chain was recovered during a study of beta chain features in type 1 diabetes. General study findings and limits: Whether TCRB rearrangement is influenced by HLA type was left unresolved in this analysis. Researchers report that Type 1 diabetes patients had moderately but significantly shorter TCRB CDR3s across all four CD4+ subsets. With patients and controls alike, PCR might favor shorter templates to an equal degree.

This clone was seen a few times. Its antigen is undetermined. V lost 3 bases and J lost 5, with 14 bases in between. CDR1 and CDR2 from the germline V gene are SGHRS and YFSETQ. The CDR3 is 14 amino acids. Sorting of CD4+ naive, central memory, regulatory and stem cell-like memory cells was performed via CD45RO/CCR7/CD25/CD127/CD95/CD27. Expressed TCRB transcripts were sequenced because the isolated RNA had all been reverse transcribed beforehand. Generated by immunoSEQ multiplex PCR, the TCRdb table keeps only in-frame clones and is missing some. The repertoire holds hundreds of thousands of clones, with about 12% as singletons.

The chain couples TRBV5-1 to TRBJ2-5, with TRBD1 as a possible D gene (6 bases). Sample: naive CD4+ T cells from blood. The clonotype originates from a man aged 18 to 35 in good health. CDR3 in amino acids: CASSWDGQKETQYF. In DNA form, the CDR3 reads TGCGCCAGCAGCTGGGACGGACAGAAGGAGACCCAGTACTTC.